This T cell receptor (beta chain) was sequenced for a study of cytomegalovirus exposure and HLA in healthy donors. CDR1 and CDR2 from the germline V gene are MDHEN and SYDVKM. The CDR3 runs to 13 residues. The V and J ends lost 5 bases and 3 bases respectively, with 11 bases between them. Study-wide results and limits: Rarity marked most TCR sequences, yet some public TCRs occurred in many donors. Most TCR beta V segments were productive about 87% or about 30% of the time in an earlier analysis. In a later analysis, donors in an Asian-associated ancestry cluster reportedly had fewer N-insertions in productive TCRs than the cohort mean.

On this clone itself: What it recognizes is unknown.

The PCR was carried out with 60 Vbeta primers and 13 Jbeta primers. Libraries were prepared by immunoSEQ multiplex PCR; TCRdb keeps only in-frame clonotypes and omits some of them. The sample consists of some 130,000 clones, roughly 78% of them appearing once. Sequencing was done on a sample of PBMCs. The rearrangement joins TRBV28 to TRBJ2-7; D remains unclear. This sequence was found in a male donor in good health and CMV-seronegative. This CDR3 is CASSRVLGYEQYF. CDR3 DNA: TGTGCCAGCAGTCGGGTCTTGGGCTACGAGCAGTACTTC.